The 29 T cell receptor beta chains below all came from one sample that was sequenced in a study of blood T cell repertoires in COVID-19 (dated by TCRdb to the early 2020s). Libraries were constructed by the immunoSEQ multiplex PCR assay. TCRdb's version of the immuneACCESS table is confined to in-frame rearrangements and falls short of the full clone set. An unresolved V gene accounts for under half of the shortfall where checked; the remainder is of unknown origin. Recorded for this sample are 150,000 or so clones; approximately 87% of them occurred a single time. The ten largest clones take up 10% of the sample. Material for sequencing was peripheral blood. The source is an older woman with COVID-19, enrolled during active disease.

The rearrangement uses TRBV27 and TRBJ1-1, with 9 bases fitting TRBD1. Germline trimming cut 10 bases from V and 1 base from J; bases unmatched to any gene: 16. There are 17 residues in the CDR3. CDR1 is MNHEY and CDR2 is SMNVEV in the germline V gene (reference sequence). CDR3 in amino acids: CATWPGTGMPSNTEAFF. For the CDR3, the DNA is TGTGCCACCTGGCCCGGGACAGGGATGCCTTCGAACACTGAAGCTTTCTTT.

The chain carries TRBV11-2 and TRBJ2-7, with TRBD2 as a possible D gene (6 bases). V lost 0 bases, J lost 3 bases, and 12 bases lay in between. This CDR3 is 15 amino acids long. The germline gives CDR1 SGHAT, CDR2 FQNNGV. DNA for the CDR3: TGTGCCAGCAGCTTAGAGGAGGGGCCTGTCTACGAGCAGTACTTC. Its translation: CASSLEEGPVYEQYF.

This clone appeared once. This chain uses TRBV6-5 with TRBJ2-1, with TRBD1 as a possible D gene (5 bases). The germline gives CDR1 MNHEY, CDR2 SVGAGI. Trimming removed 9 bases at V and 5 bases at J, with 14 bases between. This CDR3 spans 13 amino acids. CDR3: CASRDRPNNEQFF. The CDR3 nucleotides are TGTGCCAGTCGAGACAGACCAAACAATGAGCAGTTCTTC.

CDR3 in amino acids: CASSPPGQRFREQYF. In nucleotides, the CDR3 is TGTGCCAGCAGCCCACCGGGACAGAGGTTCCGCGAGCAGTACTTC. This chain connects TRBV6-5 to TRBJ2-7; 7 nucleotides align to TRBD1. CDR1 and CDR2 (germline): MNHEY, SVGAGI. Unmatched junction bases numbered 14, after V lost 6 bases and J lost 6 bases. The CDR3 contains 15 residues.

The chain joins TRBV9 to TRBJ1-2; no clear D. Germline values: CDR1 SGDLS, CDR2 YYNGEE. The CDR3 is made up of 16 amino acids. Trimming stripped 5 bases from V and 4 bases from J, with 21 bases between. CDR3: CASRSGSGSEPYGYTF. In DNA form, the CDR3 reads TGTGCCAGCAGATCTGGCTCTGGTTCCGAACCCTATGGCTACACCTTC.

This chain links TRBV3-1 (or the pseudogene TRBV3-2) with TRBJ2-7, with 9 bases aligning to TRBD1. There are 13 residues in the CDR3. Germline loops: CDR1 LGHDT, CDR2 YNNKEL (reference sequence). V was pared by 4 bases and J by 6 bases, with 4 bases of the junction left unmatched. Here the CDR3 reads CASSLWTGVEQYF. The CDR3 DNA reads as TGTGCCAGCAGCCTCTGGACAGGGGTCGAGCAGTACTTC.

J is TRBJ1-2 and V is TRBV19; no firm D call. Germline V gene lookup returns CDR1 LNHDA and CDR2 SQIVND (reference sequence). This CDR3 has 12 amino acids. Trimming took off 11 bases at V and 7 bases at J, with 17 bases between the two ends. CDR3 nucleotide sequence: TGTGCCGGCTCAGGAATTGGGCTTGGCTACACCTTC. It encodes CAGSGIGLGYTF. The full variable domain, in which reference TRBV19 and TRBJ1-2 provide the parts outside the CDR3, is DGGITQSPKYLFRKEGQNVTLSCEQNLNHDAMYWYRQDPGQGLRLIYYSQIVNDFQKGDIAEGYSVSREKKESFPLTVTSAQKNPTAFYLCAGSGIGLGYTFGSGTRLTVV.

This clone was picked up a small number of times. As DNA, the CDR3 is TGCGCCAGCAGCCTTTTAGGGTTCCGGGACACTTATGGCTACACCTTC. Translated, it gives CASSLLGFRDTYGYTF. The rearrangement uses TRBV5-1 and TRBJ1-2; D is possibly TRBD1 (6 bases). The V gene lost 4 bases and the J gene lost 5 bases, with 21 bases spanning the gap. The CDR3 sequence is 16 residues long. CDR1 is SGHRS and CDR2 is YFSETQ in the germline V gene.

The genes are TRBV6-6 and TRBJ1-1, with 9 bases identical to TRBD1. J lost 5 bases, V lost 0 bases, and 4 bases had no gene match. This CDR3 is 15 amino acids long. From germline, CDR1 is MNHNY and CDR2 SVGAGI (reference sequence). The CDR3 DNA reads TGTGCCAGCAGTTACTCGGGACAGGGAGTTACTGAAGCTTTCTTT. This sequence encodes CASSYSGQGVTEAFF.

This chain links TRBV11-3 with TRBJ1-1, with 9 bases matching TRBD1. Trimming removed 4 bases from V and 1 base from J; junction bases left unmatched: 4. This CDR3 has 15 residues. CDR1 SGHNT and CDR2 YENEEA come from the germline V gene. The CDR3 reads CASSSGQGTNTEAFF. CDR3 DNA sequence: TGTGCCAGCAGCTCCGGACAGGGGACGAACACTGAAGCTTTCTTT.

This chain uses TRBV3-1 (or the pseudogene TRBV3-2) with TRBJ1-2; perhaps TRBD1 as D (5 bases). The CDR3 totals 15 residues. Trimming stripped 0 bases from V and 8 bases from J, with 16 bases between. Germline CDR1 reads LGHDT; CDR2 reads YNNKEL (reference sequence). This CDR3 is CASSQDWGSWGGYTF. In DNA, the CDR3 is TGTGCCAGCAGCCAAGATTGGGGTTCGTGGGGCGGCTACACCTTC.

The chain links TRBV19 to TRBJ2-4, with a weak D call TRBD1 (6 bases). V lost 1 base to trimming and J lost 0 bases, with 13 bases between them. The CDR3 runs to 17 residues. The germline gives CDR1 LNHDA, CDR2 SQIVND (reference sequence). The CDR3 loop is CASSIVGRGLAKNIQYF. CDR3 DNA: TGTGCCAGTAGTATAGTTGGTAGGGGGTTAGCCAAAAACATTCAGTACTTC.

Written as DNA, the CDR3 is TGCGCCAGCAGCTCGGGACAGTACCAAGAGACCCAGTACTTC. It yields the protein CASSSGQYQETQYF. The chain links TRBV5-1 to TRBJ2-5; 7 bases agree with TRBD1. From germline, CDR1 is SGHRS and CDR2 YFSETQ. After removal of 3 bases from V and 0 bases from J, the junction contained 2 bases not matched to a gene. This CDR3 has 14 amino acids.

This clone turned up a few times. The V gene is TRBV29-1, the J gene TRBJ2-1; 8 positions agree with TRBD2. Germline V gene data show CDR1 as SQVTM and CDR2 as ANQGSEA. V lost 4 bases, J lost 8 bases, and 7 bases stayed unmatched. This CDR3 region has 13 residues. The CDR3 sequence is CSVAPGGPDEQFF. In DNA, the CDR3 is TGCAGCGTTGCTCCGGGGGGGCCGGATGAGCAGTTCTTC.

This sequence joins TRBV3-1 (or the pseudogene TRBV3-2) and TRBJ2-5; 7 nucleotides align to TRBD2. The CDR3 is made up of 17 amino acids. From germline, CDR1 is LGHDT and CDR2 YNNKEL (reference sequence). V shed 1 base and J 5 bases; nucleotides not matched to a gene: 13. CDR3: CASSQAHWGGVGETQYF. The CDR3 DNA follows: TGTGCCAGCAGCCAAGCACACTGGGGAGGGGTTGGGGAGACCCAGTACTTC.

The chain couples TRBV7-2 to TRBJ2-5, with 11 bases identical to TRBD1. This CDR3 comprises 16 residues. The V gene end was trimmed by 5 bases and the J gene end by 2 bases; junction bases not matched to a gene: 7. Germline V gene data show CDR1 as SGHTA and CDR2 as FQGNSA. CDR3 nucleotide sequence: TGTGCCAGCAGCCGTGGGGACAGGGGGTATCAAGAGACCCAGTACTTC. Its translation is CASSRGDRGYQETQYF.

The CDR3 reads CSVDLTGWRGYTF. The CDR3 DNA sequence: TGCAGCGTTGATCTGACAGGGTGGCGTGGCTACACCTTC. The chain recombines TRBV29-1 with TRBJ1-2, with TRBD1 identical over 7 bases. The V gene's germline CDR1 is SQVTM and CDR2 ANQGSEA. The V segment lost 3 bases and the J segment 7 bases; nucleotides outside the gene matches: 8. This CDR3 has 13 residues.

The rearrangement links TRBV29-1 to TRBJ1-2; TRBD1 is a possible D gene (5 bases). This CDR3 region has 13 residues. Germline CDR1 SQVTM, CDR2 ANQGSEA. V was shortened by 1 base and J by 5 bases, with 11 bases between the two germline ends. CDR3: CSVEVGDSYGYTF. The CDR3 nucleotides are TGCAGCGTTGAAGTAGGGGACTCATATGGCTACACCTTC.

This CDR3 is CASSLNPGTGGYKNTEAFF. The CDR3 nucleotides are TGTGCCAGCAGCTTAAACCCTGGGACAGGGGGATATAAGAACACTGAAGCTTTCTTT. The chain combines TRBV7-3 with TRBJ1-1; TRBD1 agrees at 11 bases. The CDR3 totals 19 residues. The germline CDR1 and CDR2 sequences are SGHTA and FQGTGA. The J segment lost 1 base and the V segment lost 1 base, leaving 11 bases of the junction unmatched.

The DNA for the CDR3 is TGTGCCTGGAGGGGCGGACAATATGGCTACACCTTC. Protein: CAWRGGQYGYTF. The chain couples TRBV30 to TRBJ1-2; a possible D gene is TRBD1 (5 bases). CDR3 length: 12 residues. The V gene lost 3 bases and the J gene lost 5 bases, with 10 bases spanning the gap. CDR1 GTSNPN and CDR2 SVGIG come from the germline V gene (reference sequence).

This chain links TRBV3-1 (or the pseudogene TRBV3-2) with TRBJ1-5; 7 bases line up with TRBD1. V was clipped by 5 bases and J by 4 bases; unmatched bases: 2. CDR3 size: 13 residues. CDR1 and CDR2 (germline): LGHDT, YNNKEL (reference sequence). The CDR3 DNA follows: TGTGCCAGCAGCATACAGGGGAATCAGCCCCAGCATTTT. It encodes CASSIQGNQPQHF.

The chain couples TRBV9 to TRBJ1-1, with unresolved D. Germline V gives CDR1 SGDLS, CDR2 YYNGEE. CDR3 length: 14 residues. V lost 0 bases, J lost 0 bases, and 6 bases lay in between. Written as DNA, the CDR3 is TGTGCCAGCAGCGTAGGGAGCCTGAACACTGAAGCTTTCTTT. It encodes CASSVGSLNTEAFF. The full variable domain, completed using reference TRBV9 and TRBJ1-1, is DSGVTQTPKHLITATGQRVTLRCSPRSGDLSVYWYQQSLDQGLQFLIQYYNGEERAKGNILERFSAQQFPDLHSELNLSSLELGDSALYFCASSVGSLNTEAFFGQGTRLTVV.

This clone occurred once. The chain carries TRBV11-3 and TRBJ2-3; TRBD2 matches at 7 bases. The V gene end was trimmed by 4 bases and the J gene end by 1 base; junction bases not matched to a gene: 8. Germline V gene sequence: CDR1 SGHNT, CDR2 YENEEA. CDR3 length: 16 residues. The CDR3 DNA follows: TGTGCCAGCAGCTCCCGAGCGGGGTCCGGCACAGATACGCAGTATTTT. Protein sequence: CASSSRAGSGTDTQYF.

This chain uses TRBV30 with TRBJ2-7, with D unclear. Trimming removed 8 bases from V and 0 bases from J, with 11 bases in between. CDR1 is GTSNPN, CDR2 SVGIG, per germline (reference sequence). This CDR3 region has 12 residues. The CDR3 sequence: CAHARSSYEQYF. CDR3 bases: TGTGCCCATGCCCGGAGCTCCTACGAGCAGTACTTC.

The chain has TRBV28 and TRBJ1-5, with D possibly TRBD1 on 5 matching bases. Germline CDR1 is MDHEN and CDR2 is SYDVKM. V lost 6 bases to trimming and J lost 5 bases, with 17 bases between them. This CDR3 region has 15 residues. The CDR3 loop is CASSRRAAGDQPQHF. The CDR3 DNA is TGTGCCAGCAGCAGAAGGGCTGCGGGGGATCAGCCCCAGCATTTT.

This clone was counted a single time. The chain has TRBV11-2 and TRBJ2-3, with 10 nucleotides matching TRBD2. The junction had 6 bases not matched to a gene; V was cut back by 3 bases and J by 3 bases. Germline CDR1 reads SGHAT; CDR2 reads FQNNGV. CDR3 length: 16 amino acids. The CDR3 spells CASSLLAGETTDTQYF. The DNA for the CDR3 is TGTGCCAGCAGCTTGCTAGCGGGGGAAACAACAGATACGCAGTATTTT. Looking up the rest from reference TRBV11-2 and TRBJ2-3 gives the full variable domain: EAGVAQSPRYKIIEKRQSVAFWCNPISGHATLYWYQQILGQGPKLLIQFQNNGVVDDSQLPKDRFSAERLKGVDSTLKIQPAKLEDSAVYLCASSLLAGETTDTQYFGPGTRLTVL.

This chain connects TRBV27 to TRBJ1-5; a possible D gene is TRBD1 (5 bases). V was clipped by 11 bases and J by 2 bases, with 10 bases between them. The CDR3 has 12 residues. Germline values: CDR1 MNHEY, CDR2 SMNVEV (reference sequence). The CDR3 sequence: CASGFGNQPQHF. In nucleotides, the CDR3 is TGTGCCTCAGGGTTCGGCAATCAGCCCCAGCATTTT.

The CDR3 nucleotides are TGTGCCAGCAGCTTGGCCGGCGGGGGGGCCGTCGGGGAGCTGTTTTTT. Protein: CASSLAGGGAVGELFF. This rearrangement joins TRBV5-4 to TRBJ2-2, with 9 bases matching TRBD2. The V gene end was trimmed by 0 bases and the J gene end by 7 bases; junction bases not matched to a gene: 7. Looked up from germline, CDR1 is SGHNT and CDR2 is YYREEE (reference sequence). The CDR3 has 16 amino acids.

The J gene is TRBJ1-2, the V gene TRBV28; D is ambiguous. The CDR3 is 12 residues long. Germline V gene data show CDR1 as MDHEN and CDR2 as SYDVKM. V was trimmed by 5 bases and J by 6 bases, leaving 10 bases between them. The CDR3, as DNA: TGTGCCAGCAGTAGGAGGATGGATGGCTACACCTTC. It yields the protein CASSRRMDGYTF.